The T cell receptor beta chain described here comes from a study of Tregs in tolerant kidney transplant recipients (dated by TCRdb to about 2019). Describing the broader study: Related donors were used in the transplants with nonmyeloablative bone marrow transplantation, and mixed chimerism was transient in the human trials. The study applied TCRbeta sequencing to find donor-specific regulatory T cells before combined kidney and bone marrow transplantation and then followed those same cells after transplant.

Paper-wide results and their limitations: Expanding Tregs with activated donor B cells appeared to identify the most biologically relevant and donor-specific TCRbeta repertoire. Donor-specific Treg expansion exceeded global Treg expansion in tolerant patients, suggesting antigen-driven rather than nonspecific expansion. PCR primers changed over time for some patients, so nucleotide-level comparison across those patients' samples was not possible. Because the study included only a small number of patients, the results must be confirmed in larger populations and under other immunosuppression protocols. Biological reproducibility was not directly assessed, although technical replication error appeared to be minimal.

For this clone: Its antigen target is currently unknown. No base quality information exists; no much larger clone differs at one position.

According to the study, the label for this sample's time point signals: blood sample drawn before combined kidney and bone marrow transplant. Thawed PBMCs were FACS-sorted into unstimulated Tregs (CD4+CD25+CD127-), CD4+ non-Tregs (CD4+CD25-), CD4 cells and CD8 cells. The patients were a few recipients of combined kidney and bone marrow transplants from the ITN036ST trial, and samples were available only from these trial subjects. Healthy control blood was processed to PBMCs with a Ficoll density gradient and then cryopreserved, whereas patient PBMCs were collected both before and after transplant. For TCRbeta CDR3 sequencing, genomic DNA from the sorted cells was extracted using the QIAGEN DNeasy Blood and Tissue Kit. High-throughput TCRbeta CDR3 sequencing, including PCR amplification with bias correction and internal controls, was performed commercially through immunoSEQ. The paper's data handling went like this. Unique productive TCRbeta sequences were defined by CDR3 nucleotide sequence where primers matched, otherwise by CDR3 amino acid sequence with Vbeta and Jbeta genes. As a correction for sorting error, sequences shared between sorted populations at a frequency ratio of 2:1 or less were discarded, and the remaining shared sequences were assigned to the higher population. Donor-reactive sequences were defined as at least 5-fold expanded in CFSE-low cells versus unstimulated cells, with frequency of at least 0.01% in CFSE-low cells. Repertoire divergence was quantified by Jensen-Shannon divergence using the top 100 TCRbeta sequences ranked by frequency. For samples with multiple sequencing runs, sorting error was corrected separately for each run before the runs were pooled. TCRdb took this table from immuneACCESS and kept in-frame rearrangements with V and J called. Such tables lack part of the clones; where checked against another copy, unresolved V genes explain under half of the gap, and the rest is unexplained. For V, J and clone size, that table is used; D and trimming come from the DNA. The table for this sample lists about 77,000 clones; under 98% of them were counted only once. About 0.61% of the sample rests with the top ten.

Counted from cysteine to phenylalanine, this CDR3 has 13 amino acids. Kept here is only the CDR3 DNA, which spans 39 bases and is read in frame from base 1. CDR1 and CDR2 are drawn from the germline V gene (reference sequence): SEHNR, FQNEAQ. Trimming removed 6 bases from V and 1 base from J, leaving 9 bases between the germline ends. The chain is assembled from TRBV7-9 and TRBJ1-1; the D gene identity is not certain. The sequenced sample was CD4+ T cells from blood, obtained before the transplant. The receptor was isolated from a human donor who received a combined kidney and bone marrow transplant. The DNA sequence is as follows: TGTGCCAGCAGGAGGGTCCCGAACACTGAAGCTTTCTTT. It is translated as CASRRVPNTEAFF.